One sample yielded the 13 T cell receptor beta chains listed below, sequenced in a study of identical twins. TCRdb ran MiXCR on the 5' RACE reads and lists one entry per CDR3 protein. The sample carries 500,000 to 600,000 distinct CDR3 sequences, approximately 22% recorded once. The data were also submitted as part of a second study, on T cells expressing NK-cell markers.

Input material: CD4+ T cells sorted from blood. The receptor source for this set is a woman aged 18 to 35 in good health.

This clonotype showed up many times. The chain carries TRBV15 and TRBJ1-1; D remains unclear. The CDR3 runs 14 residues. CDR1 is LNHNV, CDR2 YYDKDF, per germline (reference sequence). V was trimmed by 0 bases and J by 1 base, leaving 6 bases between them. The CDR3 reads CATSRESTNTEAFF. CDR3 sequence (DNA): TGTGCCACCAGCAGAGAAAGCACGAACACTGAAGCTTTCTTT.

This clonotype has a handful of counts. The J gene is TRBJ1-2, the V gene TRBV7-2, with TRBD1 matching over 8 bases. The CDR3 is 13 amino acids. J gave up 8 bases and V 2 bases, and 4 bases lay outside the gene matches. Germline CDR1 SGHTA, CDR2 FQGNSA. The CDR3 spells CASSLSGGEGYTF. Here the CDR3 DNA reads TGTGCCAGCAGCTTATCAGGGGGCGAAGGCTACACCTTC.

The chain recombines TRBV6-1 with TRBJ2-5; 7 bases line up with TRBD1. Germline lookup yields CDR1 MNHNS and CDR2 SASEGT. This CDR3 has 14 residues. The ends lost 6 bases at V and 1 base at J; junction bases unmatched: 5. The CDR3 DNA is TGTGCCAGCAGGTTTCGGGACAGCCAAGAGACCCAGTACTTC. Protein product: CASRFRDSQETQYF.

This clonotype has more than one count but fewer than ten. The chain recombines TRBV5-1 with TRBJ2-5, with D uncertain. The germline CDR1 and CDR2 sequences are SGHRS and YFSETQ. This CDR3 has 11 amino acids. Trimming stripped 4 bases from V and 5 bases from J, with 6 bases between. CDR3 DNA: TGCGCCAGCAGCAACAGCGAGACCCAGTACTTC. Protein sequence: CASSNSETQYF. The variable domain in full, completed from reference TRBV5-1 and TRBJ2-5, reads KAGVTQTPRYLIKTRGQQVTLSCSPISGHRSVSWYQQTPGQGLQFLFEYFSETQRNKGNFPGRFSGRQFSNSRSEMNVSTLELGDSALYLCASSNSETQYFGPGTRLLVL.

The chain joins TRBV12-3 or TRBV12-4 to TRBJ2-3; the D gene is possibly TRBD2 (6 bases). Trimming stripped 7 bases from V and 2 bases from J, with 16 bases between. CDR3 length: 15 amino acids. Here the CDR3 reads CASNDGTYATDTQYF. Written as DNA, the CDR3 is TGTGCCAGCAACGATGGGACTTACGCCACAGATACGCAGTATTTT.

This sequence joins TRBV7-8 and TRBJ2-5, with D perhaps TRBD2 (5 bases). CDR3 size: 15 residues. V gave up 0 bases and J gave up 6 bases, with 14 bases separating them. CDR1 SGHVS and CDR2 FQNEAQ come from the germline V gene. The DNA for the CDR3 is TGTGCCAGCAGCTTAGCGGAGGCCGGGCAGAAGACCCAGTACTTC. Its translation: CASSLAEAGQKTQYF.

This clonotype was counted only a few times. The V call is TRBV20-1, the J call TRBJ2-3; weak D call: TRBD2 (6 bases). The CDR3 totals 15 residues. Germline V gene data show CDR1 as DFQATT and CDR2 as SNEGSKA (reference sequence). Trimming left V 8 bases short and J 1 base short, with 19 bases between. CDR3 residues: CSTFLAEIGTDTQYF. The CDR3 DNA reads as TGCAGTACCTTTTTAGCGGAGATAGGCACAGATACGCAGTATTTT.

The J gene is TRBJ2-1, the V gene TRBV9, with 7 nucleotides matching TRBD2. Germline lookup yields CDR1 SGDLS and CDR2 YYNGEE. This CDR3 spans 15 amino acids. The J segment lost 4 bases and the V segment lost 5 bases, leaving 9 bases of the junction unmatched. In nucleotides, the CDR3 is TGTGCCAGCAGTTTTGTGGGGGGGGGTTACAATGAGCAGTTCTTC. Protein: CASSFVGGGYNEQFF.

This clonotype turned up a few times. The V gene is TRBV20-1, the J gene TRBJ2-7, with 13 bases lining up with TRBD2. The CDR3 runs to 14 residues. The V gene end was trimmed by 5 bases and the J gene end by 4 bases; junction bases not matched to a gene: 5. Germline V gives CDR1 DFQATT, CDR2 SNEGSKA (reference sequence). CDR3 in amino acids: CSASGTSGKYEQYF. The DNA of the CDR3 is TGCAGTGCTTCTGGGACTAGCGGGAAGTACGAGCAGTACTTC.

The sample holds many counts of this clonotype. The chain recombines TRBV12-3 or TRBV12-4 with TRBJ2-7, with D hard to call. Between the trimmed V and J ends, which lost 2 bases and 6 bases, there was a span of 11 bases. This CDR3 is built from 13 residues. CDR3: CASSLTGWGEQYF. CDR3 DNA: TGTGCCAGCAGTTTAACTGGCTGGGGCGAGCAGTACTTC.

The J gene is TRBJ2-1, the V gene TRBV20-1; 10 nucleotides line up with TRBD2. The CDR3 consists of 16 residues. CDR1 and CDR2 from the germline V gene are DFQATT and SNEGSKA (reference sequence). The ends lost 4 bases at V and 8 bases at J; junction bases unmatched: 14. CDR3 amino acids: CSAKEGLAGVGDEQFF. The CDR3 nucleotides are TGCAGTGCTAAAGAGGGTCTAGCGGGAGTTGGCGATGAGCAGTTCTTC.

This clonotype was seen a few times. This chain uses TRBV15 with TRBJ2-3; D is ambiguous. The CDR3 runs to 14 residues. V was clipped by 7 bases and J by 5 bases, with 16 bases between them. Germline V CDR1 and CDR2: LNHNV, YYDKDF (reference sequence). The CDR3 sequence: CATKARPWVDTQYF. Written as DNA, the CDR3 is TGTGCCACCAAGGCGCGGCCATGGGTAGATACGCAGTATTTT.

The chain uses TRBV25-1 and TRBJ1-2; TRBD1 matches 9 bases. After removal of 8 bases from V and 4 bases from J, the junction contained 14 bases not matched to a gene. Germline V gives CDR1 MGHDK, CDR2 SYGVNS. The CDR3 loop spans 16 amino acids. CDR3 nucleotides: TGTGCCAGCTGCAGGCCATGGGACAGGGCAGGCTATGGCTACACCTTC. Encoded protein: CASCRPWDRAGYGYTF.